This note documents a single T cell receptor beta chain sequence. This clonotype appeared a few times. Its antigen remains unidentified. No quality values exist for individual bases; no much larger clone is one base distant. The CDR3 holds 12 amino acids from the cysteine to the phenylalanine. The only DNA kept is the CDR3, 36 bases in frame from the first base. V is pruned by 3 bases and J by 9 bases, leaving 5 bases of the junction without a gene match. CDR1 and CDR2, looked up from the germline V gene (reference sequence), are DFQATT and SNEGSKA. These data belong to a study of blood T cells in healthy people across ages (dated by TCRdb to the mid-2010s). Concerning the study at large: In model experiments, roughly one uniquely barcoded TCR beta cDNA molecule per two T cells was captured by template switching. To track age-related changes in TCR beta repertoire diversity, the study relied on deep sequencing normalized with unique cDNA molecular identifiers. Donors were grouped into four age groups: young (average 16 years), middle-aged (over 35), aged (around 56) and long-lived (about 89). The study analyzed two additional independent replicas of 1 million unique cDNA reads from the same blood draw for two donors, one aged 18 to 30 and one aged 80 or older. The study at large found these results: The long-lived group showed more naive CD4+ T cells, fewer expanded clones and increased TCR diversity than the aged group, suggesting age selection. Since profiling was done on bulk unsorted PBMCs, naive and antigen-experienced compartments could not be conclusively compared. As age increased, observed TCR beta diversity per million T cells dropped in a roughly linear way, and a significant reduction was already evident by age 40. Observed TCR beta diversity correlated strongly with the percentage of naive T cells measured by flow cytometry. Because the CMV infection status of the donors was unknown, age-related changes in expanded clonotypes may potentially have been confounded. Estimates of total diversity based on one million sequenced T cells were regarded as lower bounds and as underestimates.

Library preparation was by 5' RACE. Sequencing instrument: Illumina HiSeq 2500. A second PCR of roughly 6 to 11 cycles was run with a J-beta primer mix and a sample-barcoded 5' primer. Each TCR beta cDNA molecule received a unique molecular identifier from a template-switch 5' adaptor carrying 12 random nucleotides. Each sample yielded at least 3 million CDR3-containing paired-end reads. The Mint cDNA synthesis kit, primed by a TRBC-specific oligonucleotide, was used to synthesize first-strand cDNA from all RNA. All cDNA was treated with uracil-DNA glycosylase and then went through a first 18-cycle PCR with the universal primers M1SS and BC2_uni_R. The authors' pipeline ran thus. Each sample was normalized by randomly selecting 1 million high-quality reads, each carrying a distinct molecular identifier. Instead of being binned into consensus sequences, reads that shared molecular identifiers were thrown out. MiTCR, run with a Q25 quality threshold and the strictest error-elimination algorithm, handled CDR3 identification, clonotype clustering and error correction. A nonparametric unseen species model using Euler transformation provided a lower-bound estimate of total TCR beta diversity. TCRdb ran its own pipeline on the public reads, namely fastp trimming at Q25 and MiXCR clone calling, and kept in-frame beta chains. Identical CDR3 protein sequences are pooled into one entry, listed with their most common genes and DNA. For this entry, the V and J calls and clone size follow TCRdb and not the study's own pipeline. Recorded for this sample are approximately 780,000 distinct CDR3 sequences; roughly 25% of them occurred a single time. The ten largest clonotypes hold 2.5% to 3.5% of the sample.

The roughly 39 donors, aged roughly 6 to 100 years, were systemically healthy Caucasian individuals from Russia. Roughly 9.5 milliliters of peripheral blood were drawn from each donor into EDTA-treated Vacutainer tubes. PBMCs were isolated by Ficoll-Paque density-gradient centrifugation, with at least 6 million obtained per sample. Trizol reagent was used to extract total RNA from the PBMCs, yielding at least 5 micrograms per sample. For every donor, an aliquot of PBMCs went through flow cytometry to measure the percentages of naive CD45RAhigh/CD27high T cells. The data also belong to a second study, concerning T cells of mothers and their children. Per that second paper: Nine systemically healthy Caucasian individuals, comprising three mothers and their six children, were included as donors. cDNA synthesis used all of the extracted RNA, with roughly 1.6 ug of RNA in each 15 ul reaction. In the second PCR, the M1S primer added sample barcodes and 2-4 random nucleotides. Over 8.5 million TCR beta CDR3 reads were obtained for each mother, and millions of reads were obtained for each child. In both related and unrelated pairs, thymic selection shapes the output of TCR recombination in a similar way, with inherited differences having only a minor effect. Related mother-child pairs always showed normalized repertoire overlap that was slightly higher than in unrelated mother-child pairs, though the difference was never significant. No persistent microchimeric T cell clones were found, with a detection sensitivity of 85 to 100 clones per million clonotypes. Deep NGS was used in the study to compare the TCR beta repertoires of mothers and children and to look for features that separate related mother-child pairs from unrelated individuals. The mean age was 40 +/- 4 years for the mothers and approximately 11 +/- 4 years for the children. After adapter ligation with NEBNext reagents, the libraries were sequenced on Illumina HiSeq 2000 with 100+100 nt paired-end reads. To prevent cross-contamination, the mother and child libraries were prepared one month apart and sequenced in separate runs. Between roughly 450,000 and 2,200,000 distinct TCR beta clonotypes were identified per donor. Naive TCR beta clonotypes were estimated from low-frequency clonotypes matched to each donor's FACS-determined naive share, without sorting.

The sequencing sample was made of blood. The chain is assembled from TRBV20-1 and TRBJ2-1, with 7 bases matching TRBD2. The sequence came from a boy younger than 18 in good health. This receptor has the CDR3 CSARSGEVEQFF. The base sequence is TGCAGTGCTAGGAGCGGGGAGGTTGAGCAGTTCTTC.